This TCR beta chain was sequenced in a study of cytomegalovirus exposure and HLA in healthy donors (dated by TCRdb to about 2017). Regarding the study in general: A later analysis indicated that the 90 to 150 validation repertoires were generated on the platform also employed for the roughly 730 repertoires of the first cohort. To predict cytomegalovirus infection status, the study combined high-throughput TCR immunosequencing, statistical association of individual TCRs with disease status, and machine learning. In addition to the first cohort of roughly 700 subjects, a separate validation cohort of approximately 130 different subjects was used. The aim of the study was to test whether cataloging public T cell receptors could identify signatures of past pathogen exposure.

The library came from the immunoSEQ multiplex PCR assay. The authors processed their data as follows. A statistical classification framework was built to diagnose cytomegalovirus status from the catalog of TCR beta chain sequences. TCRdb limited this immuneACCESS table to in-frame rearrangements with V and J called. A share of clones is missing; checked studies link under half to unresolved V genes, and the rest is unexplained. From that table come the V and J calls and clone size; the DNA was used to work out D and trimming. The sample contains a few hundred thousand clones, around 80% of them found a single time. About 14% of the sample comes from the top ten. The donors were included in the validation cohort of over a hundred subjects, a group kept apart from the roughly 730-subject first cohort. Concerning this clone: Its binding antigen is unknown. No base quality information exists; no much larger clone differs at one position.

Deletion took 2 bases off V and 5 bases off J, with a span of 7 bases between the germline ends. Taken from the germline V gene (reference sequence), the CDR1 and CDR2 loops are SEHNR and FQNEAQ. The CDR3, from cysteine to phenylalanine, totals 12 residues. The DNA shown is the 36-base CDR3, in frame from base 1. Overall study results and their limits: A later analysis found that TCRs clustered in the first cohort also tended to co-occur in the 120 validation repertoires, with roughly 95% of cluster scores above 0. A later analysis had no HLA typing for the validation cohort, so co-occurrence there was scored across all 120 or so repertoires. The authors suggested that the approach could potentially be generalized to other disease states and immunological phenotypes. A total of 150 or so TCR beta chains were listed by the study as associated with cytomegalovirus. Three of the identified cytomegalovirus-associated TCR beta chains were confirmed in vitro to be specific for cytomegalovirus antigens. Cytomegalovirus status was reported to be diagnosed by the classifier with high specificity and sensitivity in both the original and validation cohorts. Across donors, most TCR sequences were observed very rarely, whereas some public TCRs were present in many individuals.

The TCR was taken from a woman in her 30s in good health and CMV-seropositive. Sequencing used PBMCs. The chain links TRBV7-9 with TRBJ2-7; a weak D assignment points to TRBD2 (6 bases agree). The DNA reads as follows: TGTGCCAGCAGCTTAATAGCGGACGAGCAGTACTTC. Its translation reads: CASSLIADEQYF. Supplemented by the reference TRBV7-9 and TRBJ2-7 proteins around the CDR3, the complete variable domain is DTGVSQNPRHKITKRGQNVTFRCDPISEHNRLYWYRQTLGQGPEFLTYFQNEAQLEKSRLLSDRFSAERPKGSFSTLEIQRTEQGDSAMYLCASSLIADEQYFGPGTRLTVT.